Below are 31 T cell receptor beta chains sequenced from a single sample in a study of human T cells and chemical hapten exposure. TCRdb recomputed calls from the RACE reads with MiXCR, one row per CDR3 protein. Found here are around 380,000 distinct CDR3 sequences, around 4.8% of them singletons; the top ten hold around 2%. The time point is: patch test 1, 2 weeks after DPC sensitization. Treatment in this sample: therapeutic diphenylcyclopropenone sensitization with weekly scalp DPC. The specimen was whole blood, collected in connection with sensitization to the hapten diphenylcyclopropenone (DPC). The receptors shown here come from a woman aged 45-59 years with alopecia areata. Some clones in this sample may be carry-over from other donors' samples.

This clonotype was counted ten times or more. V gene TRBV7-9 combines with J gene TRBJ2-2; the D is unclear. This CDR3 is 10 amino acids long. Deletions cut 4 bases from V and 10 bases from J, with 4 bases between. Germline loops: CDR1 SEHNR, CDR2 FQNEAQ (reference sequence). The CDR3 is CASSYVELFF. For the CDR3, the DNA is TGTGCCAGCAGCTACGTGGAGCTGTTTTTT.

The rearrangement uses TRBV11-2 and TRBJ2-3; D may match TRBD1 or TRBD2 (5 bases each). Trimming left V 0 bases short and J 4 bases short, with 11 bases between. The CDR3 runs 15 residues. In germline, CDR1 is SGHAT, CDR2 FQNNGV. This chain's CDR3 is CASSLDWGSSDTQYF. CDR3 DNA sequence: TGTGCCAGCAGCTTAGATTGGGGGAGCTCAGATACGCAGTATTTT.

This clonotype was counted between two and nine times. The chain couples TRBV7-2 to TRBJ2-3, with D tentatively TRBD2 (6 bases). The V gene lost 5 bases and the J gene lost 0 bases, with 15 bases spanning the gap. The CDR3 sequence is 16 residues long. Germline CDR1 and CDR2: SGHTA and FQGNSA. CDR3 loop: CASSQQGTFSTDTQYF. DNA of the CDR3: TGTGCCAGCAGCCAGCAAGGGACTTTTAGCACAGATACGCAGTATTTT.

The J gene is TRBJ2-1, the V gene TRBV12-5, with TRBD1 as a possible D gene (5 bases). The CDR3 has 15 amino acids. V was pared by 4 bases and J by 0 bases, with 10 bases between. Germline CDR1 is LGHNT and CDR2 is FRNRAP. In nucleotides, the CDR3 is TGTGCTAGTGGTTGGGGCTGTGGCTCCTACAATGAGCAGTTCTTC. This gives the protein CASGWGCGSYNEQFF.

J is TRBJ1-3 and V is TRBV5-6; the D is unclear. This CDR3 has 13 residues. Per germline, CDR1 SGHDT and CDR2 YYEEEE. V lost 1 base and J 8 bases, leaving 10 bases between the germline ends. The CDR3 loop reads CASSLSSVDTIYF. The CDR3 DNA reads TGTGCCAGCAGCTTGAGTTCGGTTGACACCATATATTTT.

This clonotype has just a few counts. The V and J genes are TRBV7-9 and TRBJ1-2; D uncertain. Germline-derived CDR1 and CDR2 are SEHNR and FQNEAQ (reference sequence). The CDR3 sequence is 13 residues long. The V gene lost 6 bases and the J gene lost 6 bases, with 14 bases spanning the gap. In nucleotides, the CDR3 is TGTGCCAGCAGTTTGGCCCTCAGAGATGGCTACACCTTC. Amino acids: CASSLALRDGYTF.

This clonotype was counted between two and nine times. CDR3: CSADRGGDTQYF. CDR3 nucleotides: TGCAGCGCCGACAGGGGAGGAGATACGCAGTATTTT. The chain employs TRBV29-1 and TRBJ2-3; TRBD1 matches 8 bases. Looked up from germline, CDR1 is SQVTM and CDR2 is ANQGSEA. There are 12 residues in the CDR3. The ends lost 7 bases at V and 5 bases at J; junction bases unmatched: 5.

This clonotype was seen many times. The genes are TRBV20-1 and TRBJ1-1, with D possibly matching TRBD1 (5 bases). Trimming pared 5 bases from V and 0 bases from J, leaving 10 bases between. CDR1 and CDR2 from the germline V gene are DFQATT and SNEGSKA (reference sequence). This CDR3 contains 13 residues. The CDR3 bases are TGCAGTGCTTGGGACTGGATGAACACTGAAGCTTTCTTT. Amino acid sequence: CSAWDWMNTEAFF.

This clonotype was observed at least ten times. The rearrangement links TRBV10-3 to TRBJ2-1; 7 positions agree with TRBD2. V gave up 3 bases and J gave up 3 bases; unmatched junction bases: 8. Germline V lookup: CDR1 ENHRY, CDR2 SYGVKD. The CDR3 extends over 16 amino acids. The CDR3 DNA follows: TGTGCCATCAGTGACCCTCTAGCGGACTACTACAATGAGCAGTTCTTC. As protein: CAISDPLADYYNEQFF.

In its sample, this clonotype was seen many times. The rearrangement links TRBV28 to TRBJ1-4, with 7 bases matching TRBD1. After removal of 8 bases from V and 0 bases from J, the junction contained 12 bases not matched to a gene. From germline, CDR1 is MDHEN and CDR2 SYDVKM. The CDR3 covers 17 residues. CDR3 protein: CASCLTGTDTTNEKLFF. The CDR3 DNA reads as TGTGCCAGCTGCCTCACCGGGACAGACACAACTAATGAAAAACTGTTTTTT.

This clonotype showed up many times. The chain recombines TRBV18 with TRBJ1-1; D remains ambiguous. Trimming took off 6 bases at V and 1 base at J, with 15 bases between the two ends. The CDR3 is 15 residues long. Germline lookup yields CDR1 KGHSH and CDR2 LQKENI. CDR3: CASSPDWLGNTEAFF. CDR3 sequence (DNA): TGTGCCAGCTCGCCGGACTGGCTGGGGAACACTGAAGCTTTCTTT.

This clonotype has only a few counts. The V and J genes are TRBV6-5 and TRBJ1-6; D not certain. The CDR3 length is 18 residues. The germline gives CDR1 MNHEY, CDR2 SVGAGI. With 4 bases removed from V and 10 bases from J, the gap between germline ends came to 26 bases. Here the CDR3 DNA reads TGTGCCAGCAGTTCACTCAACTCGTGGACCGGCTTGAAATCACCCCTCCACTTT. Translating gives CASSSLNSWTGLKSPLHF.

This clonotype was found many times. The chain recombines TRBV29-1 with TRBJ1-3; D is unresolved. CDR3 size: 11 residues. CDR1 SQVTM and CDR2 ANQGSEA come from the germline V gene. DNA of the CDR3: TGCACAGGTCGGTTTGGAAACACCATATATTTT. This encodes CTGRFGNTIYF.

This clonotype has ten or more counts. This chain connects TRBV5-1 to TRBJ2-1; D call uncertain. The CDR3 is 16 amino acids. V was trimmed by 3 bases and J by 1 base, leaving 14 bases between them. Per germline, CDR1 SGHRS and CDR2 YFSETQ. The CDR3 loop is CASSSRRTESYNEQFF. In nucleotides, the CDR3 is TGCGCCAGCAGCTCTCGCAGAACCGAGTCCTACAATGAGCAGTTCTTC.

Many counts were recorded for this clonotype. The V gene is TRBV6-1, the J gene TRBJ2-3, with D unclear. The CDR3 runs 14 residues. V was trimmed by 2 bases and J by 2 bases, leaving 8 bases between them. Per germline, CDR1 MNHNS and CDR2 SASEGT. The CDR3 region has the DNA TGTGCCAGCAGTGAATGGACGACCACAGATACGCAGTATTTT. Translation gives CASSEWTTTDTQYF.

The chain employs TRBV15 and TRBJ2-1; 7 nucleotides align to TRBD2. V was pared by 0 bases and J by 6 bases, with 5 bases of the junction left unmatched. CDR3 length: 15 residues. In germline, CDR1 is LNHNV, CDR2 YYDKDF (reference sequence). The DNA for the CDR3 is TGTGCCACCAGCAGAGATTGGCGGGAGCTCAATGAGCAGTTCTTC. Encoded protein: CATSRDWRELNEQFF.

Turning to this clonotype: A read error may produce the germline difference seen at one junction end. The chain is built from TRBV2 and TRBJ2-7; TRBD1 might be the D (6 bases). The length of the CDR3 is 14 residues. Looked up from germline, CDR1 is SNHLY and CDR2 is FYNNEI. Here the CDR3 reads CVSSTGFSGNEQYF. The CDR3 nucleotides read TGTGTCAGCAGCACAGGGTTCTCGGGGAACGAGCAGTACTTC.

This clonotype was seen more than once but under ten times. The chain couples TRBV9 to TRBJ2-2; 8 nucleotides align to TRBD1. Germline V gene lookup returns CDR1 SGDLS and CDR2 YYNGEE. V lost 0 bases and J lost 5; bases outside the gene matches: 3. This CDR3 comprises 15 residues. The CDR3 loop reads CASSVAGGVTGELFF. In DNA form, the CDR3 reads TGTGCCAGCAGCGTAGCAGGGGGCGTAACCGGGGAGCTGTTTTTT.

This clonotype was seen many times. The chain recombines TRBV6-1 with TRBJ1-2; TRBD1 matches at 11 bases. The V segment lost 4 bases and the J segment 4 bases; nucleotides outside the gene matches: 14. The germline V gene encodes CDR1 MNHNS and CDR2 SASEGT. This CDR3 contains 18 residues. The CDR3 bases are TGTGCCAGCAGTGCTAGTGGACAGGGGGCCAGCGTTAGCTATGGCTACACCTTC. Protein: CASSASGQGASVSYGYTF.

This clonotype occurred many times. The chain uses TRBV28 and TRBJ1-1; D is uncertain. The CDR3 totals 13 residues. CDR1 is MDHEN, CDR2 SYDVKM, per germline. V lost 6 bases to trimming and J lost 0 bases, with 8 bases between them. CDR3: CASSLILNTEAFF. The CDR3 DNA sequence: TGTGCCAGCAGCTTAATTCTGAACACTGAAGCTTTCTTT.

The J gene is TRBJ1-6, the V gene TRBV21-1. TRBV21-1 counts as a pseudogene. This CDR3 contains 15 residues. The CDR3 loop reads CASSILGTHNSPLHF. In DNA form, the CDR3 reads TGTGCCAGCAGCATTCTCGGGACTCACAATTCACCCCTCCACTTT.

This clonotype showed up just a few times. This chain uses TRBV9 with TRBJ1-5, with D perhaps TRBD1 (6 bases). CDR1 and CDR2 from the germline V gene are SGDLS and YYNGEE. Trimming took 4 bases from V and 4 from J, leaving 15 bases between them. This CDR3 has 15 amino acids. CDR3 nucleotides: TGTGCCAGCAGCCACAGAGGGGGTATGAATCAGCCCCAGCATTTT. Its protein product is CASSHRGGMNQPQHF. Full variable domain (remainder filled in from reference TRBV9 and TRBJ1-5): DSGVTQTPKHLITATGQRVTLRCSPRSGDLSVYWYQQSLDQGLQFLIQYYNGEERAKGNILERFSAQQFPDLHSELNLSSLELGDSALYFCASSHRGGMNQPQHFGDGTRLSIL.

This clonotype came up many times. This chain connects TRBV10-3 to TRBJ1-5; D not certain. Looked up from germline, CDR1 is ENHRY and CDR2 is SYGVKD. V lost 3 bases to trimming and J lost 0 bases, with 6 bases between them. This CDR3 region has 14 residues. CDR3 sequence: CAISDLASNQPQHF. In DNA form, the CDR3 reads TGTGCCATCAGTGATCTAGCTAGCAATCAGCCCCAGCATTTT.

This clonotype was picked up many times. The chain employs TRBV20-1 and TRBJ2-1, with 12 bases lining up with TRBD2. J gave up 4 bases and V 3 bases, and 4 bases lay outside the gene matches. There are 15 residues in the CDR3. Germline lookup yields CDR1 DFQATT and CDR2 SNEGSKA (reference sequence). The CDR3 nucleotides are TGCAGTGCTAGGAGGCTAGCGGGAGGGTACAATGAGCAGTTCTTC. Translated: CSARRLAGGYNEQFF.

As concerns this clonotype: One base away lies a much larger clone, so this may be a sequencing read error. The V call is TRBV2, the J call TRBJ1-2; D remains ambiguous. Germline CDR1 and CDR2: SNHLY and FYNNEI. The CDR3 contains 13 residues. Trimming stripped 5 bases from V and 2 bases from J, with 9 bases between. The CDR3 nucleotides read TGTGCCAGCAGTTACTGGGAGAACTATGGCTACACCTTC. Amino acids: CASSYWENYGYTF.

This clonotype was seen ten or more times. The V call is TRBV29-1, the J call TRBJ2-2; D is unresolved. This CDR3 comprises 13 residues. The V gene's germline CDR1 is SQVTM and CDR2 ANQGSEA. V lost 6 bases and J lost 6, with 14 bases in between. The CDR3 region is CSVRDGEAGELFF. The CDR3 DNA is TGCAGCGTCCGAGACGGTGAAGCCGGGGAGCTGTTTTTT.

This clonotype came up many times. The V gene is TRBV29-1, the J gene TRBJ1-1; a weak D match, TRBD1 (5 bases). This CDR3 is built from 13 residues. Looked up from germline, CDR1 is SQVTM and CDR2 is ANQGSEA. Trimming stripped 4 bases from V and 1 base from J, with 10 bases between. CDR3 coding DNA: TGCAGCGTTGGAAAAGGGGCGAACACTGAAGCTTTCTTT. Protein sequence: CSVGKGANTEAFF.

This clonotype came up a few times. The rearrangement uses TRBV27 and TRBJ1-6, with D perhaps TRBD1 (5 bases). V shed 8 bases and J shed 10 bases, with 15 bases lying between them. The germline V gene has CDR1 MNHEY and CDR2 SMNVEV (reference sequence). The CDR3 is 13 residues long. The CDR3 DNA reads as TGTGCCAGCCGACGGACCGGGGGATCACCCCTCCACTTT. Amino acid sequence: CASRRTGGSPLHF.

The genes are TRBV9 and TRBJ2-3; D gene ambiguous. The germline gives CDR1 SGDLS, CDR2 YYNGEE. CDR3 length equals 16 residues. V lost 0 bases to trimming and J lost 2 bases, with 13 bases between them. CDR3 coding DNA: TGTGCCAGCAGCGTAGAGGGCAGCCCTTTCACAGATACGCAGTATTTT. It is translated as CASSVEGSPFTDTQYF.

This clonotype came up a few times. The chain couples TRBV2 to TRBJ2-1; 7 bases agree with TRBD1. Trimming cost V 0 bases and J 3 bases; bases outside gene matches: 5. The CDR3 spans 16 residues. In germline, CDR1 is SNHLY, CDR2 FYNNEI. The CDR3 sequence is CASSEAIRGHYNEQFF. CDR3 in DNA: TGTGCCAGCAGTGAAGCGATAAGGGGGCACTACAATGAGCAGTTCTTC.

The V gene is TRBV11-3, the J gene TRBJ2-7; D uncertain. The CDR3 is 15 residues long. The germline V and J ends were trimmed by 7 bases and 2 bases, with 18 bases remaining between them. CDR1 and CDR2 (germline): SGHNT, YENEEA. The CDR3 nucleotides read TGTGCCAGCACCCGCGTGGGATCGTTGACCTACGAGCAGTACTTC. This encodes CASTRVGSLTYEQYF. Drawing the rest from reference TRBV11-3 and TRBJ2-7, the complete variable domain is EAGVVQSPRYKIIEKKQPVAFWCNPISGHNTLYWYLQNLGQGPELLIRYENEEAVDDSQLPKDRFSAERLKGVDSTLKIQPAELGDSAVYLCASTRVGSLTYEQYFGPGTRLTVT.